This T cell receptor (beta chain) appears in the sequencing data of a study of CD8 T cells in ankylosing spondylitis. This clonotype was seen at least ten times. The antigen remains undetermined. Each CDR3 protein gets one entry after TCRdb re-called the 5' RACE reads with MiXCR. There are 150,000 to 200,000 distinct CDR3 sequences in the sample; approximately 10% occur only once, and 25% to 35% lies in the top ten. Overall study results and limits: In synovial fluid and blood from reactive arthritis, some motif variants were previously reported.

The CDR3 loop spans 15 amino acids. The ends were cut back, 0 bases at V and 0 bases at J, with 5 bases in the middle. Germline CDR1 is LGHNA and CDR2 is YSLEER. Sequencing was done on a sample of blood, either unsorted or a sorted T cell fraction (not recorded which). The chain joins TRBV4-3 to TRBJ2-2; D is perhaps TRBD1 (5 bases). This receptor was identified in a male donor with ankylosing spondylitis or in good health (not recorded which). CDR3 residues: CASSQDRANTGELFF. The CDR3 nucleotides read TGCGCCAGCAGCCAAGACAGGGCGAACACCGGGGAGCTGTTTTTT.